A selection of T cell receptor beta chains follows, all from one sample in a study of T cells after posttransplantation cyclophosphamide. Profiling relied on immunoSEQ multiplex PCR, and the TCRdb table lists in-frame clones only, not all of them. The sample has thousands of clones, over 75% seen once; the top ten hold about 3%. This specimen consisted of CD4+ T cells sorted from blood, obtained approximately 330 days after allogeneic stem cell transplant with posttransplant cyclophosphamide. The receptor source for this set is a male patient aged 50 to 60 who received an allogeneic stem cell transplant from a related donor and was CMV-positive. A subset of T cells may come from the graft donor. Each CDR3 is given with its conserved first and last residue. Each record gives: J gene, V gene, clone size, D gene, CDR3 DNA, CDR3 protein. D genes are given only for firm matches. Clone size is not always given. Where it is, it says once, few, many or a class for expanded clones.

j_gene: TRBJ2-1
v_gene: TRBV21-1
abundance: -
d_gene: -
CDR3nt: TGTGCCAGCAGCAATTCGGAGGGGATTCGAGGGAATGAGCAGTTCTTC
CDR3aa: CASSNSEGIRGNEQFF

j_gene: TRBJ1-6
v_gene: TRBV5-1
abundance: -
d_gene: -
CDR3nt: TGCGCCAGCAGCTTGGAACCGCCGGATTCACCCCTCCACTTT
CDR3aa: CASSLEPPDSPLHF

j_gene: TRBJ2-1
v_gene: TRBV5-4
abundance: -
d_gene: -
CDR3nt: TGTGCCAGCAGCTTGGGAGGCCCGCCGGGTCGCAATGAGCAGTTCTTC
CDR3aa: CASSLGGPPGRNEQFF

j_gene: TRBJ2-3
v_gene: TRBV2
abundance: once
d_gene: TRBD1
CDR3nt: TGTGCCAGCAGTGCGGGGACAGGGAGCACAGATACGCAGTATTTT
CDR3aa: CASSAGTGSTDTQYF

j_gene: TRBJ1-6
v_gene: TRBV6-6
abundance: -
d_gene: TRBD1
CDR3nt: TGTGCCAGCAGGGACAGGGTGGATTCACCCCTCCACTTT
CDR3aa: CASRDRVDSPLHF

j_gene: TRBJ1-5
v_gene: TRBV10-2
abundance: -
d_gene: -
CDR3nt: TGCGCCAGCAGTGAGATGAGGGCGGACAATCAGCCCCAGCATTTT
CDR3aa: CASSEMRADNQPQHF

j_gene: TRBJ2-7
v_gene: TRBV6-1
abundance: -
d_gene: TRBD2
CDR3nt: TGTGCCAGCAGTGTTGGGACTAGCAGCTTCCTGGAGCAGTACTTC
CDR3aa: CASSVGTSSFLEQYF

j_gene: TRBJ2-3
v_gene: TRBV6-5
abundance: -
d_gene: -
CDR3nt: TGTGCCAGCAGTTGGACAGAGAGCACAGATACGCAGTATTTT
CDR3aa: CASSWTESTDTQYF

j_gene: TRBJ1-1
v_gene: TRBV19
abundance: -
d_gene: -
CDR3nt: TGTGCCAGTAGTATTTTCGGGAGGAGGAACACTGAAGCTTTCTTT
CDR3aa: CASSIFGRRNTEAFF

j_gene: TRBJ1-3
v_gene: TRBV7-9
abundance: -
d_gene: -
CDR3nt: TGTGCCAGCAGCTTTATGCAGTCCTCTGGAAACACCATATATTTT
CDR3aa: CASSFMQSSGNTIYF

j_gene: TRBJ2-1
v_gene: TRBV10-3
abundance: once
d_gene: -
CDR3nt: TGTGCCATCAGTGAGTCGATCCAATGGACTAACTACAATGAGCAGTTCTTC
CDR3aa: CAISESIQWTNYNEQFF

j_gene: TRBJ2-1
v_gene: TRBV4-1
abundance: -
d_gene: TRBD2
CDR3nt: TGCGCCAGCAGCCACCCGGGACTAGCGGGAAATGAGCAGTTCTTC
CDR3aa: CASSHPGLAGNEQFF

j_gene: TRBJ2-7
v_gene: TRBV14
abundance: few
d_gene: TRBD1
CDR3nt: TGTGCCAGCAGCCCACAGGGGTCCCCCCGCTACGAGCAGTACTTC
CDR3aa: CASSPQGSPRYEQYF

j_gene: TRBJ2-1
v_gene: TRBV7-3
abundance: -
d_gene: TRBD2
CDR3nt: TGTGCCAGCAGCCCCCCCACTAGCGGACATTACAATGAGCAGTTCTTC
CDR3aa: CASSPPTSGHYNEQFF

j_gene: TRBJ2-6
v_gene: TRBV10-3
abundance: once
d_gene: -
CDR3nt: TGTGCCACTGGAGTTGCCGGCCCTCAGCTTTCTGGGGCCAACGTCCTGACTTTC
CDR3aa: CATGVAGPQLSGANVLTF

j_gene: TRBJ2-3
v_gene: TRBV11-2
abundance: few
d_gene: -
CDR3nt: TGTGCCAGCAGCTTAGTAGTCGGTCGCACAGATACGCAGTATTTT
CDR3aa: CASSLVVGRTDTQYF

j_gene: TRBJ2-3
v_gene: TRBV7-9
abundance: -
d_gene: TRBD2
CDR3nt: TGTGCCAGCAGCTTAGATCGGACTAGCGGGACCACAGATACGCAGTATTTT
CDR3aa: CASSLDRTSGTTDTQYF

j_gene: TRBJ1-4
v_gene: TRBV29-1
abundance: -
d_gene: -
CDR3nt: TGCAGCGTTGAAGATCGAGCAACTAATGAAAAACTGTTTTTT
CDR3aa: CSVEDRATNEKLFF

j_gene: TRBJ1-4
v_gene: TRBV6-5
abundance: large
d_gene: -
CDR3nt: TGTGCCAGCAGTTACTCTCGAGCTGAGGATGAAAAACTGTTTTTT
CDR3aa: CASSYSRAEDEKLFF

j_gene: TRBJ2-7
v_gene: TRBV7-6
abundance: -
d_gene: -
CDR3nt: TGTGCCAGCAGCTTAGCGCAACGGGGGTCCTACGAGCAGTACTTC
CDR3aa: CASSLAQRGSYEQYF

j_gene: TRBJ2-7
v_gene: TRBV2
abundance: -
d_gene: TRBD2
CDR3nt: TGTGCCAGCAGTCGGGACTACCCTAATTCCTACGAGCAGTACTTC
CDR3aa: CASSRDYPNSYEQYF

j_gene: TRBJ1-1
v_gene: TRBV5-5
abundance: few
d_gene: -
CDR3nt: TGTGCCAGCAGCTTGGACAGAGCTAACACTGAAGCTTTCTTT
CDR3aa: CASSLDRANTEAFF

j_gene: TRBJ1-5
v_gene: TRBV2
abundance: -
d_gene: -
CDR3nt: TGTGCCAGCAGTGAAGATGGGGGGGTAGGCAATCAGCCCCAGCATTTT
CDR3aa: CASSEDGGVGNQPQHF

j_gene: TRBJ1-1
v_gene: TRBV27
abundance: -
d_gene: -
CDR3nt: TGTGCCAGCAGTTTCCAAGGGGGGGCTGCGTTGAACACTGAAGCTTTCTTT
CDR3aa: CASSFQGGAALNTEAFF

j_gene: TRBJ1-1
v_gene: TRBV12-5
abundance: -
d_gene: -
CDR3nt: TGTGCTAGTCGACTGGGGGGGAACACTGAAGCTTTCTTT
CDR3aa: CASRLGGNTEAFF

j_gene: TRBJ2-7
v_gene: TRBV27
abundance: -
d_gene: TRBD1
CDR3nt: TGTGCCAGCAGTTTATTAATCGGGACAGCGGCCTACGAGCAGTACTTC
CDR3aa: CASSLLIGTAAYEQYF

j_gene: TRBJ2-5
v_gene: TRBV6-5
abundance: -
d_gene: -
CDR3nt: TGTGCCAGCAGTTACGGAGGCAGGGAGACCCAGTACTTC
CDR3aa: CASSYGGRETQYF

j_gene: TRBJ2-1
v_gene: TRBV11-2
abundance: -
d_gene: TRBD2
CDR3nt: TGTGCCAGCAGCACCATCGGGGGGAGCTCCTACAATGAGCAGTTCTTC
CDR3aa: CASSTIGGSSYNEQFF

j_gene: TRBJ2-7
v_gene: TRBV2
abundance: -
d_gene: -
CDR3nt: TGTGCCAGCGGAGACAGCTACGAGCAGTACTTC
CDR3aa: CASGDSYEQYF

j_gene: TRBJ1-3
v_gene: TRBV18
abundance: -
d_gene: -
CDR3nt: TGTGCCAGCTCACCCGACAGCTCTGGAAACACCATATATTTT
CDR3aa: CASSPDSSGNTIYF

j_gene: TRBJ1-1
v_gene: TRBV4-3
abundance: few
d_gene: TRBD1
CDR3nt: TGCGCCAGCAGCCAAGATAACCCGACAGGGGCGTTTGAAGCTTTCTTT
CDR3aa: CASSQDNPTGAFEAFF

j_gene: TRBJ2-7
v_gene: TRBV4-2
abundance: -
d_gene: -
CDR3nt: TGTGCCAGCAGCCAAGTGGTAGCGGACCTCTACGAGCAGTACTTC
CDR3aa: CASSQVVADLYEQYF

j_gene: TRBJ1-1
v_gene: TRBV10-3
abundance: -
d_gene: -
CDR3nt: TGTGCCATCAGTGGAGTTCCGGACAGTTTGAACACTGAAGCTTTCTTT
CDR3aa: CAISGVPDSLNTEAFF

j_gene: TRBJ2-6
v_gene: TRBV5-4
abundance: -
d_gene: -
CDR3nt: TGTGCCACCAGAGAGCGCTCTGGGGCCAACGTCCTGACTTTC
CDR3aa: CATRERSGANVLTF

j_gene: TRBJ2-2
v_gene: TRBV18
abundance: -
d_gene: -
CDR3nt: TGTGCCAGCTCACCCACGGTTCCCCGGGGGGAGCTGTTTTTT
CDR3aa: CASSPTVPRGELFF

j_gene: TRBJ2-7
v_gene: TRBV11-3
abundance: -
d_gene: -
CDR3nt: TGTGCCAGCAGCCTAAGGACAGATCAGGGCTACGAGCAGTACTTC
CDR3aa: CASSLRTDQGYEQYF

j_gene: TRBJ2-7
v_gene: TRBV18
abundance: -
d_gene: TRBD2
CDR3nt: TGTGCCAGCTCACCATTAGCGGGGAACTCCGAGCAGTACTTC
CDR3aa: CASSPLAGNSEQYF

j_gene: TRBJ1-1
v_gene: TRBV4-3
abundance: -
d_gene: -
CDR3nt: TGCGCCAGCAGCCATACGGACAGAAACACTGAAGCTTTCTTT
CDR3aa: CASSHTDRNTEAFF

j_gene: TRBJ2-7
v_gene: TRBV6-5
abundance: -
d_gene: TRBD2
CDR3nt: TGTGCCAGCAGAGCCTCCCCAGCGGGGGGTTACGAGCAGTACTTC
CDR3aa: CASRASPAGGYEQYF

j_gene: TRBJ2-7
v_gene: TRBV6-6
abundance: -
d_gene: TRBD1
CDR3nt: TGTGCCAGCAGTACGGGACAGGGGACGGGCGAGCAGTACTTC
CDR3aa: CASSTGQGTGEQYF

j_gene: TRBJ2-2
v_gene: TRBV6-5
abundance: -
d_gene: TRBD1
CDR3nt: TGTGCCAGCAGCCCCGGGACAGGCACCGGGGAGCTGTTTTTT
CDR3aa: CASSPGTGTGELFF

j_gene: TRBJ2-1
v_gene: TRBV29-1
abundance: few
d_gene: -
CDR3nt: TGCAGCGTTGAAGGGCAGGTTAGCTCCTACAATGAGCAGTTCTTC
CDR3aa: CSVEGQVSSYNEQFF

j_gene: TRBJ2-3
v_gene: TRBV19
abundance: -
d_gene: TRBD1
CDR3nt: TGTGCCAGTAGTATGGGTCGTGGGACAGTAATCACAGATACGCAGTATTTT
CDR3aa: CASSMGRGTVITDTQYF

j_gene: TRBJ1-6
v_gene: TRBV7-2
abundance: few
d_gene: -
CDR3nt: TGTGCCAGCGTCCTACAGACATCGAATTCACCCCTCCACTTT
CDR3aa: CASVLQTSNSPLHF

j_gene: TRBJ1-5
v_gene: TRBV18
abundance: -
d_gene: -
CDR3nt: TGTGCCAGCTCACCAGGGGAGGAACAGCCCCAGCATTTT
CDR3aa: CASSPGEEQPQHF

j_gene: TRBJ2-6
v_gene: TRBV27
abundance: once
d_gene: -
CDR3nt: TGTGCCAGCACTATTTTCTCTGGGGCCAACGTCCTGACTTTC
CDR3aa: CASTIFSGANVLTF

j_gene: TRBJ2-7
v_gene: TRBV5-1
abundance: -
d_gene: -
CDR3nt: TGCGCCAGCAGCTTGGTGGGGGCGCTCCACGAGCAGTACTTC
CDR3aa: CASSLVGALHEQYF

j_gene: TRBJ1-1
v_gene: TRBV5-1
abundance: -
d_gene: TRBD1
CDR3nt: TGCGCCAGCAGTTTCGTTACAGGGGGCACTGAAGCTTTCTTT
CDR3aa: CASSFVTGGTEAFF

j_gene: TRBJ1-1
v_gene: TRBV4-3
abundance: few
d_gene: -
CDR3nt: TGCGCCAGCAGTGGTTTCGTCGGGGACACTGAAGCTTTCTTT
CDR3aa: CASSGFVGDTEAFF

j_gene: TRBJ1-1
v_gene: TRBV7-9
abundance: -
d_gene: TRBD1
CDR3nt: TGTGCCAGCAGCCGCCACCTAAACCCCAGGGGGCTAAGTGAAGCTTTCTTT
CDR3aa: CASSRHLNPRGLSEAFF

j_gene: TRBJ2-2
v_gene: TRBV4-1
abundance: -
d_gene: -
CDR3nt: TGCGCCAGCAGCCAAGTCCCACGGTTACTCACCGGGGAGCTGTTTTTT
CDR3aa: CASSQVPRLLTGELFF

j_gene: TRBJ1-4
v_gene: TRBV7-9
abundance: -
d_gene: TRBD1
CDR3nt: TGTGCCAGCACCCGGACTCCCCGGGACAGTGAAAAACTGTTTTTT
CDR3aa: CASTRTPRDSEKLFF

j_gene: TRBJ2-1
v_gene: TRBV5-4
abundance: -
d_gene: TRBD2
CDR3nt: TGTGCCAGCAGCCAGGGACTAGCGGGAGCCGGCAATGAGCAGTTCTTC
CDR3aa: CASSQGLAGAGNEQFF

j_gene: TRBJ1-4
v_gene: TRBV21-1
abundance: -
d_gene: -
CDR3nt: TGTGCCAGAACCGGGACAGGGAGGGAAAAACTGTTTTTT
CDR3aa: CARTGTGREKLFF

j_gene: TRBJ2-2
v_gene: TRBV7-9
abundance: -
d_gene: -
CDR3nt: TGTGCCAGCAGCCTCACAGCTACCGGGGAGCTGTTTTTT
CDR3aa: CASSLTATGELFF

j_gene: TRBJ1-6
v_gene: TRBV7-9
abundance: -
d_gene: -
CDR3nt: TGTGCCAGCAGCTTTACCGACAGTCCTAATTCACCCCTCCACTTT
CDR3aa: CASSFTDSPNSPLHF

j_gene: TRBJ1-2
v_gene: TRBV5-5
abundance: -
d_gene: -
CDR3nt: TGTGCCAGCACCGCCCCTTTCAGGGGCTACACCTTC
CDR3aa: CASTAPFRGYTF

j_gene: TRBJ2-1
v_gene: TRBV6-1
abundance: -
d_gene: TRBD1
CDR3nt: TGTGCCAGCAGTGAGGCCCCGGGACAGGGGCCCAATGAGCAGTTCTTC
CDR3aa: CASSEAPGQGPNEQFF

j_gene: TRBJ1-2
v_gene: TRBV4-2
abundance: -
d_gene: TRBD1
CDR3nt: TGTGCCAGCAGCCAAGATGTGGGACAGGGGAATGGCTACACCTTC
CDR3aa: CASSQDVGQGNGYTF